These T cell receptor beta chains were read from a single sample in a study of blood T cell repertoires in COVID-19. Method: immunoSEQ multiplex PCR; TCRdb's copy keeps in-frame clones and lacks some. The table has about 130,000 clones, 87% seen once. The sequenced sample consisted of peripheral blood. The receptors derive from a woman aged 55-75 years with acute or convalescent COVID-19. The CDR3 runs from the conserved cysteine through the conserved F or W. The D gene is left open where the match is weak. The listing skips clone size in some rows; elsewhere it reads once, few, many or a size class.

cdr3_length j_call d_call clone_size v_call cdr3_nt cdr3_aa
13 TRBJ1-2 . . TRBV19 TGTGCCAGTAGTATAATGATCGGCTATGGCTACACCTTC CASSIMIGYGYTF
14 TRBJ1-1 . . TRBV5-1 TGCGCCAGCAGCCCCTCTCGGAGAACCACTGAAGCTTTCTTT CASSPSRRTTEAFF
14 TRBJ2-2 . once TRBV3-1/TRBV3-2 TGTGCCAGCCGGAGACTAACCAACACCGGGGAGCTGTTTTTT CASRRLTNTGELFF
12 TRBJ1-2 . . TRBV29-1 TGCAGCTTCTATGGGGGGAACTATGGCTACACCTTC CSFYGGNYGYTF
17 TRBJ2-5 TRBD2 . TRBV9 TGTGCCAGCAGCGTAGGGACTAGCGGGAGGGCCGTGGAGACCCAGTACTTC CASSVGTSGRAVETQYF
14 TRBJ2-5 . . TRBV29-1 TGCAGCGCCGAGGGATTCAGGACTGTAGAGACCCAGTACTTC CSAEGFRTVETQYF
17 TRBJ1-5 TRBD1 . TRBV7-8 TGTGCCAGCAGCCCGAACCCCGGCAGGGGGAGCGGGCAGCCCCAGCATTTT CASSPNPGRGSGQPQHF
16 TRBJ1-2 . . TRBV19 TGTGCCAGTAGACCCGGGGGAGCTCGGCGAACCCATGGCTACACCTTC CASRPGGARRTHGYTF
15 TRBJ2-5 . . TRBV11-2 TGTGCCAGCACCTCCAGCAGGGCAGGCCAAGAGACCCAGTACTTC CASTSSRAGQETQYF
13 TRBJ2-7 TRBD1 . TRBV15 TGTGCCACCAGCACCCGGACAGGGTTCGAGCAGTACTTC CATSTRTGFEQYF
13 TRBJ1-2 . . TRBV5-1 TGCGCCAGCAGCTTGGAGTCAGACTATGGCTACACCTTC CASSLESDYGYTF
16 TRBJ2-1 TRBD2 . TRBV28 TGTGCCAGCAGTTTGTCCGGGACTAGCGGGAGTAATGAGCAGTTCTTC CASSLSGTSGSNEQFF
16 TRBJ1-2 TRBD1 . TRBV5-4 TGTGCCAGCAGCGCGGGGGGACAGGGAAATCCCTATGGCTACACCTTC CASSAGGQGNPYGYTF
15 TRBJ1-1 . . TRBV6-5 TGTGCCAGCAGTCCGCCTCGGCAGGTGAACACTGAAGCTTTCTTT CASSPPRQVNTEAFF
15 TRBJ1-1 TRBD1 . TRBV10-1 TGCGCCAGCAGTAACAGGGGGCCGTCGAACACTGAAGCTTTCTTT CASSNRGPSNTEAFF
14 TRBJ2-5 TRBD2 . TRBV2 TGTGCCAGCACCCCTAGCGGGAGGGGGCAGACCCAGTACTTC CASTPSGRGQTQYF
16 TRBJ2-1 TRBD2 once TRBV5-1 TGCGCCAGCAGCTTGTGGGGCGGGAGGGCCGAGGATGAGCAGTTCTTC CASSLWGGRAEDEQFF
14 TRBJ1-1 . once TRBV5-1 TGCGCCAGCAGCTTGACACCGACTGTGACTGAAGCTTTCTTT CASSLTPTVTEAFF
14 TRBJ2-3 . . TRBV5-1 TGCGCCAGCAGCCGGGGGGCGTTGTTGGATACGCAGTATTTT CASSRGALLDTQYF
15 TRBJ2-1 TRBD2 . TRBV9 TGTGCCAGCAGCAGGAGCGGGAGAGGCTACAATGAGCAGTTCTTC CASSRSGRGYNEQFF
14 TRBJ1-1 . . TRBV7-9 TGTGCCAGCAGGGGATCCCAGGCGGGGACTGAAGCTTTCTTT CASRGSQAGTEAFF
14 TRBJ2-2 . . TRBV28 TGTGCCAGCAGCCCCGGGGTTTTCACCGGGGAGCTGTTTTTT CASSPGVFTGELFF
15 TRBJ1-5 . . TRBV2 TGTGCCAGCAGTGCGTGGAGTCCCCGGGATCAGCCCCAGCATTTT CASSAWSPRDQPQHF
14 TRBJ2-1 . . TRBV27 TGTGCCAGCAGTTTATCGGGACTCTACAATGAGCAGTTCTTC CASSLSGLYNEQFF
12 TRBJ1-1 . . TRBV6-5 TGTGCCAGCAGTTACTCGAACGGTGAAGCTTTCTTT CASSYSNGEAFF
15 TRBJ2-2 . . TRBV6-2/TRBV6-3 TGTGCCAGCAGCTCTGCAGCGGGTAACACCGGGGAGCTGTTTTTT CASSSAAGNTGELFF
15 TRBJ1-4 . . TRBV9 TGTGCCAGCAGCGTAGCTACAGGGCGGAATGAAAAACTGTTTTTT CASSVATGRNEKLFF
15 TRBJ1-1 . . TRBV7-2 TGTGCCAGCAGCTTAGCGCTACTATGGGACACTGAAGCTTTCTTT CASSLALLWDTEAFF
14 TRBJ2-4 . . TRBV5-6 TGTGCCAGCAGCTTGGAACTAGGAGGAAACATTCAGTACTTC CASSLELGGNIQYF
13 TRBJ1-2 . . TRBV5-1 TGCGCCAGCAGCTTGGACACCCTCTATGGCTACACCTTC CASSLDTLYGYTF
14 TRBJ1-1 TRBD1 few TRBV3-1/TRBV3-2 TGTGCCAGCAGCCAGGGACAGGGGACGACTGAAGCTTTCTTT CASSQGQGTTEAFF
15 TRBJ2-3 TRBD2 . TRBV5-4 TGTGCCAGCAGCTTGTCTAGCGGCAGGTCATGGACGCAGTATTTT CASSLSSGRSWTQYF
15 TRBJ2-6 . . TRBV5-1 TGCGCCAGCAGCTTGGTATCTGCTGGGGCCAACGTCCTGACTTTC CASSLVSAGANVLTF
13 TRBJ2-1 TRBD2 . TRBV12-5 TGTGCTAGTGGTTTGTTGGGGAGGGGTGAGCAGTTCTTC CASGLLGRGEQFF
14 TRBJ1-5 . . TRBV15 TGTGCCACCAGCTGGGGCCGGGGCAATCAGCCCCAGCATTTT CATSWGRGNQPQHF
18 TRBJ1-5 TRBD1 . TRBV6-2/TRBV6-3 TGTGCCAGCAGTACGACGGGACAGTTGGTAGCGAGCAATCAGCCCCAGCATTTT CASSTTGQLVASNQPQHF
14 TRBJ1-4 . few TRBV7-9 TGTGCCAGCAGCTTAGGCAGGCTGAATGAAAAACTGTTTTTT CASSLGRLNEKLFF
12 TRBJ1-1 . . TRBV2 TGTGCCAGCAGTGATACAAACGTTTGGGCTTTCTTT CASSDTNVWAFF
14 TRBJ2-1 TRBD2 . TRBV19 TGTGCCAGTAAAACTAGCGGGGGCTACAATGAGCAGTTCTTC CASKTSGGYNEQFF
14 TRBJ2-7 TRBD2 . TRBV5-1 TGCGCCAGCAGCTGGGGACTAGCGGGAAACGAGCAGTACTTC CASSWGLAGNEQYF
15 TRBJ2-6 . . TRBV11-3 TGTGCCAGCAGCACAGGCCCAACTGGGGCCAACGTCCTGACTTTC CASSTGPTGANVLTF
15 TRBJ2-1 TRBD2 . TRBV7-8 TGTGCCAGTGGGGGGAGCGGGAGAGGAAACAATGAGCAGTTCTTC CASGGSGRGNNEQFF
16 TRBJ2-5 TRBD1 . TRBV5-1 TGCGCCAGCAGCCCAAACCCGGGGACAGGGGGAGAGACCCAGTACTTC CASSPNPGTGGETQYF
15 TRBJ1-5 TRBD1 . TRBV28 TGTGCCAGCTCTAGCTGGGGACAGGGGAATCAGCCCCAGCATTTT CASSSWGQGNQPQHF
15 TRBJ1-6 . . TRBV19 TGTGCCAGTAGTATTGTCGCAGGCCCGAATTCACCCCTCCACTTT CASSIVAGPNSPLHF
15 TRBJ2-7 TRBD2 . TRBV3-1/TRBV3-2 TGTGCCAGCAGCCAAGGGAGTAGCGGGACCTACGAGCAGTACTTC CASSQGSSGTYEQYF
14 TRBJ2-2 . . TRBV7-9 TGTGCCAGCAGCTTCCGGACTACCGGCGGGGAGCTGTTTTTT CASSFRTTGGELFF
14 TRBJ2-7 TRBD2 . TRBV6-5 TGTGCCAGCAATCCCCAGACTAGCATCCGCGAGCAGTACTTC CASNPQTSIREQYF
16 TRBJ1-1 TRBD1 . TRBV25-1 TGTGCCAGCAGTGAATCGTGGGGGACAGGGGGCACTGAAGCTTTCTTT CASSESWGTGGTEAFF
14 TRBJ2-5 TRBD1 . TRBV5-1 TGCGCCAGCAGCCTTGGACAGGATGTAGAGACCCAGTACTTC CASSLGQDVETQYF